This is a list of T cell receptor beta chains from one sample in a study of blood T cell repertoires in COVID-19. Produced via immunoSEQ multiplex PCR; TCRdb's table is partial and in-frame only. The sample has 100,000 to 120,000 clones, about 80% seen once. Sequencing was performed on peripheral blood. The origin of the receptors is a woman of 80 years or more with acute or convalescent COVID-19. Both conserved end residues are part of each CDR3. The order of the fields is J gene, clone size, V gene, D gene, CDR3 DNA, CDR3 protein. D genes are given only for firm matches. Some rows mark clone size as missing; the rest say once, few, many or name a class of expanded clone.

>TRBJ1-1|-|TRBV7-9|-
TGTGCCAGCAGCACACTGAACACTGAAGCTTTCTTT
CASSTLNTEAFF
>TRBJ2-1|once|TRBV7-3|-
TGTGCCAGCAGTTTAAAGGGGTACAATGAGCAGTTCTTC
CASSLKGYNEQFF
>TRBJ2-1|few|TRBV27|TRBD2
TGTGCCAGCAGCCATCCCGGACTAGCGGGGTCTTTTGCGCAGTTCTTC
CASSHPGLAGSFAQFF
>TRBJ2-7|-|TRBV5-6|TRBD2
TGTGCCAGCAGCTCGAGACTAGCGGGGAACTCCCTCTACTTC
CASSSRLAGNSLYF
>TRBJ1-3|-|TRBV6-5|-
TGTGCCAGCAGGACGGGAGAATTCTCTGGAAACACCATATATTTT
CASRTGEFSGNTIYF
>TRBJ1-2|many|TRBV6-6|-
TGTGCCAGCAGTCGCGACACTCCCAATGGCTACACCTTC
CASSRDTPNGYTF
>TRBJ1-1|-|TRBV6-5|-
TGTGCCAGCAGGCCAGACAGGTTAGGCACTGAAGCTTTCTTT
CASRPDRLGTEAFF
>TRBJ1-2|-|TRBV27|-
TGTGCCAGCTCCCTGCGGGGGAACCCTAACTATGGCTACACCTTC
CASSLRGNPNYGYTF
>TRBJ2-7|-|TRBV5-1|-
TGCGCCAGCAGCTTGTTTGGGGCCGATGGCGAGCAGTACTTC
CASSLFGADGEQYF
>TRBJ1-1|-|TRBV3-1/TRBV3-2|-
TGTGCCAGCAGCCAAGGTGCAGGGAACTTGAACACTGAAGCTTTCTTT
CASSQGAGNLNTEAFF
>TRBJ1-3|once|TRBV30|-
TGTGCCTGGAGCAAAACCCAGGGGAAAGAATCTGGAAACACCATATATTTT
CAWSKTQGKESGNTIYF
>TRBJ1-5|-|TRBV19|TRBD1
TGTGCCAGTAGTTCAGGGGGCTTGAGTCAGCCCCAGCATTTT
CASSSGGLSQPQHF
>TRBJ1-4|few|TRBV30|-
TGTGCCTGGACAGGGGAACTAACTAATGAAAAACTGTTTTTT
CAWTGELTNEKLFF
>TRBJ2-7|-|TRBV25-1|TRBD1
TGTGCCAGCAGTGAGTGGGACAGCTCCTACGAGCAGTACTTC
CASSEWDSSYEQYF
>TRBJ1-1|once|TRBV5-8|-
TGTGCCAGCAGCTTGGCATTATCCGGCACTGAAGCTTTCTTT
CASSLALSGTEAFF